This T cell receptor beta chain was sequenced in a study of blood T cell repertoires in COVID-19. V was pared by 7 bases and J by 6 bases, with 8 bases between. Germline V gene sequence: CDR1 KGHDR, CDR2 SFDVKD. This CDR3 region has 12 residues. The assay was immunoSEQ multiplex PCR, and TCRdb's table has in-frame clones only and misses some. Here the sample spans roughly 270,000 clones, nearly 90% being singletons. Material for sequencing was peripheral blood. The TCR originated in a man between 18 and 29 years old with active or convalescent COVID-19. The gene calls are TRBV24-1 and TRBJ2-2, with D unresolved. Here the CDR3 DNA reads TGTGCCACCAGCAACTTGGCCGGGGAGCTGTTTTTT. This encodes CATSNLAGELFF.